One and the same sample provided the 12 T cell receptor beta chains below, sequenced in a study of control samples from healthy donors and cancer patients. Using immunoSEQ multiplex PCR, the repertoire was profiled, and TCRdb retains in-frame clones only, with some absent. The sample includes 150,000 to 200,000 clones, approximately 94% of them seen just once. The sample was blood. These receptors originate from a man aged 25 to 45 in good health.

This rearrangement joins TRBV5-1 to TRBJ1-1; D perhaps matches TRBD1 (5 bases). The length of the CDR3 is 15 residues. Germline values: CDR1 SGHRS, CDR2 YFSETQ. Trimming took 4 bases from V and 1 from J, leaving 14 bases between them. CDR3 DNA sequence: TGCGCCAGCAGCGCCATAGGGCAGGGGAACACTGAAGCTTTCTTT. It is translated as CASSAIGQGNTEAFF.

The gene calls are TRBV5-1 and TRBJ2-3; D gene unclear. Germline V gives CDR1 SGHRS, CDR2 YFSETQ. The CDR3 consists of 21 residues. V lost 7 bases and J 0 bases, leaving 33 bases between the germline ends. In DNA form, the CDR3 reads TGCGCCAGCCACATGGCCTCCGGTCCATCCGCCCAGTGGGGAAGCACAGATACGCAGTATTTT. Translation: CASHMASGPSAQWGSTDTQYF.

This clone was observed once. The chain uses TRBV28 and TRBJ2-7; 13 bases align to TRBD2. J gave up 6 bases and V 2 bases, and 10 bases lay outside the gene matches. CDR3 length equals 17 residues. The germline gives CDR1 MDHEN, CDR2 SYDVKM. This chain's CDR3 is CASSLGLAGERRSEQYF. CDR3 bases: TGTGCCAGCAGTTTAGGACTAGCGGGAGAGAGGCGTAGCGAGCAGTACTTC. Variable domain in full (rest from reference TRBV28 and TRBJ2-7): DVKVTQSSRYLVKRTGEKVFLECVQDMDHENMFWYRQDPGLGLRLIYFSYDVKMKEKGDIPEGYSVSREKKERFSLILESASTNQTSMYLCASSLGLAGERRSEQYFGPGTRLTVT.

J is TRBJ2-3 and V is TRBV28; tentative D call: TRBD2 (6 bases). This CDR3 region has 14 residues. Trimming stripped 5 bases from V and 6 bases from J, with 15 bases between. Per the germline V gene, CDR1 is MDHEN and CDR2 is SYDVKM. This CDR3 reads CASSRGLDSDTQYF. Written as DNA, the CDR3 is TGTGCCAGCAGTCGGGGACTTGATTCGGATACGCAGTATTTT. Looking up the rest from reference TRBV28 and TRBJ2-3 gives the full variable domain: DVKVTQSSRYLVKRTGEKVFLECVQDMDHENMFWYRQDPGLGLRLIYFSYDVKMKEKGDIPEGYSVSREKKERFSLILESASTNQTSMYLCASSRGLDSDTQYFGPGTRLTVL.

This clone has just a few counts. The J gene is TRBJ2-7, the V gene TRBV6-8; a weak D match, TRBD2 (6 bases). CDR3 size: 14 residues. Germline CDR1 and CDR2: MNHGY and SAAAGT. The V end lost 0 bases, the J end lost 2 bases, and 8 bases lay between the germline ends. CDR3 bases: TGTGCCAGCAGTTACTCGGGACTTCCCTACGAGCAGTACTTC. Translation gives CASSYSGLPYEQYF.

The chain has TRBV19 and TRBJ2-1, with TRBD1 as a possible D gene (7 bases). CDR3 length equals 15 residues. Germline V gene data show CDR1 as LNHDA and CDR2 as SQIVND (reference sequence). Trimming took 10 bases from V and 6 from J, leaving 22 bases between them. The CDR3 nucleotides are TGTGCCACCGCGTCCCGGGGGACAGTATCCAATGAGCAGTTCTTC. Protein: CATASRGTVSNEQFF.

The table lists this clone with a few counts. V is TRBV6-5 and J is TRBJ2-7; D is perhaps TRBD1 (6 bases). Germline V gene sequence: CDR1 MNHEY, CDR2 SVGAGI. The CDR3 length is 13 residues. V was shortened by 5 bases and J by 5 bases, with 13 bases between the two germline ends. The CDR3, as DNA: TGTGCCAGCAGTCGAGGGGCAGGGGACGAGCAGTACTTC. It specifies CASSRGAGDEQYF.

This chain joins TRBV7-9 and TRBJ1-2; D is undetermined. This CDR3 contains 15 residues. CDR1 is SEHNR and CDR2 is FQNEAQ in the germline V gene (reference sequence). The germline V and J ends were trimmed by 0 bases and 6 bases, with 14 bases remaining between them. The DNA for the CDR3 is TGTGCCAGCAGCTTAGCCCCAGTTAATTTTAATGGCTACACCTTC. Its protein is CASSLAPVNFNGYTF. Supplemented by reference TRBV7-9 and TRBJ1-2, the full variable domain reads DTGVSQNPRHKITKRGQNVTFRCDPISEHNRLYWYRQTLGQGPEFLTYFQNEAQLEKSRLLSDRFSAERPKGSFSTLEIQRTEQGDSAMYLCASSLAPVNFNGYTFGSGTRLTVV.

The V gene is TRBV19, the J gene TRBJ2-2; D perhaps matches TRBD1 (6 bases). Germline loops: CDR1 LNHDA, CDR2 SQIVND (reference sequence). CDR3 size: 14 residues. V was clipped by 5 bases and J by 4 bases, with 11 bases between them. CDR3 protein: CASSQQGFTGELFF. Written as DNA, the CDR3 is TGTGCCAGTAGTCAACAGGGATTCACCGGGGAGCTGTTTTTT.

The chain recombines TRBV30 with TRBJ2-3; TRBD2 might be the D (5 bases). CDR1 and CDR2 from the germline V gene are GTSNPN and SVGIG (reference sequence). V gave up 5 bases and J gave up 2 bases, with 11 bases separating them. This CDR3 has 13 amino acids. The CDR3 nucleotides are TGTGCCTGGGGGTGGACTGTCACAGATACGCAGTATTTT. Encoded protein: CAWGWTVTDTQYF.

This rearrangement joins TRBV7-9 to TRBJ1-6; TRBD1 matches at 7 bases. Germline-derived CDR1 and CDR2 are SEHNR and FQNEAQ (reference sequence). The CDR3 consists of 14 residues. With V trimmed by 3 bases and J by 9 bases, 5 bases remained unmatched. DNA of the CDR3: TGTGCCAGCAGCTTGCGACAGGGACCTTCACCCCTCCACTTT. This encodes CASSLRQGPSPLHF.

The rearrangement uses TRBV7-7 and TRBJ2-7; TRBD1 might be the D (6 bases). Germline loops: CDR1 SSHAT, CDR2 FNYEAQ (reference sequence). V was pared by 3 bases and J by 0 bases, with 12 bases between. The CDR3 runs 15 residues. CDR3 sequence (DNA): TGTGCCAGCAGCTTGGGGGCGGGTTACTCCTACGAGCAGTACTTC. Its translation: CASSLGAGYSYEQYF.